The clone carrying this T cell receptor (beta chain) was recorded only once. CDR1 and CDR2 from the germline V gene are SEHNR and FQNEAQ (reference sequence). V dropped 5 bases and J dropped 6; count of bases not matched to a gene: 9. There are 16 residues in the CDR3. The protocol was immunoSEQ multiplex PCR, while the TCRdb copy is restricted to in-frame clones and leaves out a portion. The profile covers roughly 490,000 clones, with approximately 79% appearing a single time and about 12% taken by the ten largest. This specimen comes from a study of shared clonotypes between healthy human individuals.

The chain has TRBV7-9 and TRBJ2-2, with 10 bases that match TRBD2. This receptor was taken from a woman aged 40 to 49 in good health. Some clones in this sample may be carry-over from other donors' samples. Sequenced sample: PBMCs. CDR3 in amino acids: CASSPPSGSTAGELFF. DNA for the CDR3: TGTGCCAGCAGCCCTCCTAGCGGGAGTACGGCCGGGGAGCTGTTTTTT.